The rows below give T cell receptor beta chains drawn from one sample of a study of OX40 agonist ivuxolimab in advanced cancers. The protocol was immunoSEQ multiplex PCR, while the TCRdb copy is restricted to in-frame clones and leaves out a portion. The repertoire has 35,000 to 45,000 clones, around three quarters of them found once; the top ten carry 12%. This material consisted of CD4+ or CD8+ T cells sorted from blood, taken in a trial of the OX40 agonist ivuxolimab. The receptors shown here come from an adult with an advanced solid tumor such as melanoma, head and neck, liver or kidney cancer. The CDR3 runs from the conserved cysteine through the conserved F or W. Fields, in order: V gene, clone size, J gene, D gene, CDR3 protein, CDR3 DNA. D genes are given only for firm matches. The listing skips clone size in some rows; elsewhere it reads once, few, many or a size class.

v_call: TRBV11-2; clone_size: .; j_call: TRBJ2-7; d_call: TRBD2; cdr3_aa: CASSPGGGSHGPYEQYF; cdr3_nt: TGTGCCAGCAGTCCCGGAGGCGGGAGTCATGGACCCTACGAGCAGTACTTC
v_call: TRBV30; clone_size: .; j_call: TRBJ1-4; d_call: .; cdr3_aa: CAWSWATNEKLFF; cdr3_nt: TGTGCCTGGAGTTGGGCAACTAATGAAAAACTGTTTTTT
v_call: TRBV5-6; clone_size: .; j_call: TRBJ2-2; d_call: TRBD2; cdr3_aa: CASSLTSGSFGELFF; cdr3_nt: TGTGCCAGCAGCTTAACTAGCGGGAGTTTCGGGGAGCTGTTTTTT
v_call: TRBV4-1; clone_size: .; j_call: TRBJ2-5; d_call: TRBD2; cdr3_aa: CASSQAPSGKDQETQYF; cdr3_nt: TGCGCCAGCAGCCAAGCTCCTAGCGGGAAGGACCAAGAGACCCAGTACTTC
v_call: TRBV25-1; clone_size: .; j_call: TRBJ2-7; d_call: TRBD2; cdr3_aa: CASSERRESEQYF; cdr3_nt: TGTGCCAGCAGTGAAAGGCGGGAGAGCGAGCAGTACTTC
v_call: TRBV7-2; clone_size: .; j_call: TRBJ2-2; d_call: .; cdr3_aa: CASSLSHVNTGELFF; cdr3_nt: TGTGCCAGCAGCTTAAGCCACGTAAACACCGGGGAGCTGTTTTTT
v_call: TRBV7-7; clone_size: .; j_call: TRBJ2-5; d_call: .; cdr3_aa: CASSLGAAETQYF; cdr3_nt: TGTGCCAGCAGCTTAGGGGCAGCAGAGACCCAGTACTTC
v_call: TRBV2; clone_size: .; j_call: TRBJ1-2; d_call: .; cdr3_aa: CASSASEVVSGYTF; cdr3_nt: TGTGCCAGCAGTGCCTCCGAGGTGGTCAGTGGCTACACCTTC
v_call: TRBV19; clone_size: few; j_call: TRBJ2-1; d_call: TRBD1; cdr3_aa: CASSIGPGQGVYNEQFF; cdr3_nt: TGTGCCAGTAGTATAGGTCCGGGACAGGGGGTTTACAATGAGCAGTTCTTC
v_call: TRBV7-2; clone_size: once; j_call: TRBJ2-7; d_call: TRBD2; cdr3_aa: CASSFKGGTSGSSYEQYF; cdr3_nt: TGTGCCAGCAGCTTTAAGGGGGGGACTAGCGGAAGCTCCTACGAGCAGTACTTC
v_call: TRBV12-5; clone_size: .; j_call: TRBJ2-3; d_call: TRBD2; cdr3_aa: CASGLALTGTSGTDTQYF; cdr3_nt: TGTGCTAGTGGTTTGGCACTCACCGGGACTAGCGGCACAGATACGCAGTATTTT
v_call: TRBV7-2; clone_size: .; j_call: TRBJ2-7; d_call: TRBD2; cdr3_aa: CASSQDWTSDYYEQYF; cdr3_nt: TGTGCCAGCAGCCAAGATTGGACTAGCGACTACTACGAGCAGTACTTC
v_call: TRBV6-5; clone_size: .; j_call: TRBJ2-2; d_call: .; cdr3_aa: CASIKNGIGTGELFF; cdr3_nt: TGTGCCAGCATCAAGAACGGGATTGGGACCGGGGAGCTGTTTTTT
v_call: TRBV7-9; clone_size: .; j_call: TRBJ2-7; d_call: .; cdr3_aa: CASSLGAFDEQYF; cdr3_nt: TGTGCCAGCAGCTTAGGAGCTTTCGACGAGCAGTACTTC
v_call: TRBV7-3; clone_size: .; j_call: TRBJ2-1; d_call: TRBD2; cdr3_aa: CASSLGLAGEVQFF; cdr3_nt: TGTGCCAGCAGCCTAGGGTTAGCGGGAGAGGTGCAGTTCTTC
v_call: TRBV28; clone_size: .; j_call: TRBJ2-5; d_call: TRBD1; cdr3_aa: CASSIGTGGRLETQYF; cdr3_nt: TGTGCCAGCAGTATCGGGACAGGGGGTCGCCTGGAGACCCAGTACTTC
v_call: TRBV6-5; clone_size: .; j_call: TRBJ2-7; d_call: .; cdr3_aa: CASSYSTGTTFEQYF; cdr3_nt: TGTGCCAGCAGTTACTCCACCGGGACCACTTTCGAGCAGTACTTC
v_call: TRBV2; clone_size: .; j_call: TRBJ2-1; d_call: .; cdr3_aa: CASSGVSYNEQFF; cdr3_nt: TGTGCCAGCAGTGGGGTGTCCTACAATGAGCAGTTCTTC
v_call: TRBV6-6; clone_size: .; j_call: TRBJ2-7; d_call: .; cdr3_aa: CASSYPDRSYEQYF; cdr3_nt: TGTGCCAGCAGTTACCCGGACAGATCCTACGAGCAGTACTTC
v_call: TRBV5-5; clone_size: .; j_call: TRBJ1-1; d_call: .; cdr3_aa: CASSSVIGRTEAFF; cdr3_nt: TGTGCCAGCAGCTCAGTAATAGGTCGGACTGAAGCTTTCTTT
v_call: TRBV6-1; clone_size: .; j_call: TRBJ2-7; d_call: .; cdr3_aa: CASSVQGLPYEQYF; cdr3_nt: TGTGCCAGCAGTGTGCAGGGGTTACCCTACGAGCAGTACTTC
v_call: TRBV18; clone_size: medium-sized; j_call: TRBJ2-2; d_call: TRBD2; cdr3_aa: CASSRPLELAGENTGELFF; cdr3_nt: TGTGCCAGCTCACGGCCATTGGAACTAGCGGGAGAGAACACCGGGGAGCTGTTTTTT
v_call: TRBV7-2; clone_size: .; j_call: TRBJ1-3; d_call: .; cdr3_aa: CASSAGQFSGNTIYF; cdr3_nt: TGTGCCAGCAGCGCAGGACAGTTCTCTGGAAACACCATATATTTT
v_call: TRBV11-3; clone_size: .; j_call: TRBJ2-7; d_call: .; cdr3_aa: CASNLRGSYEQYF; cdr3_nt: TGTGCCAGCAACCTCAGGGGTTCCTACGAGCAGTACTTC
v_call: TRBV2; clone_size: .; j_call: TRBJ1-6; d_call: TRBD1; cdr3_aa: CASSDRGTGVKALHF; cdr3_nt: TGTGCCAGCAGTGACCGGGGGACAGGCGTTAAGGCCCTCCACTTT
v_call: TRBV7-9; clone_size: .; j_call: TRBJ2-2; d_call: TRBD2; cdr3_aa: CASSPLRAAGGTGELFF; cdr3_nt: TGTGCCAGCAGCCCTTTACGAGCAGCGGGAGGCACCGGGGAGCTGTTTTTT
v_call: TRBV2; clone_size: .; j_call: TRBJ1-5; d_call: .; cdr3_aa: CASSLGGGHNQPQHF; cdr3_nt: TGTGCCAGCAGCCTCGGGGGGGGCCACAATCAGCCCCAGCATTTT
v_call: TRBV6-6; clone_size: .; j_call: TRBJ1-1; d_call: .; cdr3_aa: CASRPPGLSEAFF; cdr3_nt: TGTGCCAGCAGGCCCCCAGGGTTGTCTGAAGCTTTCTTT
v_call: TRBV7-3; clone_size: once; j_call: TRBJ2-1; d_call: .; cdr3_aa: CASSHGHSNNEQFF; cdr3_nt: TGTGCCAGCAGCCATGGACATTCGAACAATGAGCAGTTCTTC
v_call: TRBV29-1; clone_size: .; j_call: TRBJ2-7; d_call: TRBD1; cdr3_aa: CSVARTGYEQYF; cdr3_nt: TGCAGCGTCGCCCGGACAGGTTACGAGCAGTACTTC
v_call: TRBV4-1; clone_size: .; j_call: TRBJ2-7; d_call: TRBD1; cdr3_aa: CASSPLPGQGAREQYF; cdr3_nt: TGCGCCAGCAGCCCACTTCCGGGACAGGGGGCGCGAGAGCAGTACTTC
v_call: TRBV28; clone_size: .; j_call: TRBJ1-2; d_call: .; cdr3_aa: CASSSLDDGYGYTF; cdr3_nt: TGTGCCAGCAGTTCCCTCGACGATGGGTATGGCTACACCTTC
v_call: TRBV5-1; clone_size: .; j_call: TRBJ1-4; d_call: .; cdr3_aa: CASSLGTGSGEKLFF; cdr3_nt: TGCGCCAGCAGCTTGGGAACAGGGTCGGGTGAAAAACTGTTTTTT
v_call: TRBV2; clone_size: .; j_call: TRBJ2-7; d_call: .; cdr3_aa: CASTRGPLAGYEQYF; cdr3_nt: TGTGCCAGCACTAGGGGCCCCCTGGCTGGCTACGAGCAGTACTTC
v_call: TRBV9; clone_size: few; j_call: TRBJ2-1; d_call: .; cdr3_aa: CASSVGGDEQFF; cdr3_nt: TGTGCCAGCAGCGTAGGGGGGGATGAGCAGTTCTTC
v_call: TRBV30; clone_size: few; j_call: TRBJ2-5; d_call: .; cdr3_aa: CAWGPTGFRETQYF; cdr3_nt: TGTGCCTGGGGACCCACAGGGTTCAGAGAGACCCAGTACTTC
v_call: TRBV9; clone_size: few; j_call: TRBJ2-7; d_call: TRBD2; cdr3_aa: CASSRSGIAYEQYF; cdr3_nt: TGTGCCAGCAGCCGTAGCGGGATCGCCTACGAGCAGTACTTC
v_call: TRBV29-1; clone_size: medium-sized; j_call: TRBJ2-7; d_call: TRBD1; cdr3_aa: CSVGLGTGTYEQYF; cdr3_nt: TGCAGCGTTGGTTTAGGGACAGGGACCTACGAGCAGTACTTC
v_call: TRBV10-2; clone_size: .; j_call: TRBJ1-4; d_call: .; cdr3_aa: CASSERGAVNEKLFF; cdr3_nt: TGCGCCAGCAGTGAGAGGGGGGCGGTCAATGAAAAACTGTTTTTT
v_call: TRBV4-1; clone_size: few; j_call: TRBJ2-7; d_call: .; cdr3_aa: CASSQIQPRAGKIYEQYF; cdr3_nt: TGCGCCAGCAGCCAAATACAACCTCGGGCAGGAAAGATCTACGAGCAGTACTTC
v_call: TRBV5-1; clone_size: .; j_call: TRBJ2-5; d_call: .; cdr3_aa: CASSLTGIYQETQYF; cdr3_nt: TGCGCCAGCAGCTTGACGGGGATTTACCAAGAGACCCAGTACTTC
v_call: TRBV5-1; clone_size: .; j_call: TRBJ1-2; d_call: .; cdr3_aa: CASSPRWRAGENANYGYTF; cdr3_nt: TGCGCCAGCAGCCCACGATGGCGGGCAGGGGAGAACGCTAACTATGGCTACACCTTC
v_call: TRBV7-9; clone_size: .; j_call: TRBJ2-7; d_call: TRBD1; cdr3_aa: CASSPGQGAYEQYF; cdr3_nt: TGTGCCAGCAGCCCGGGACAGGGGGCCTACGAGCAGTACTTC
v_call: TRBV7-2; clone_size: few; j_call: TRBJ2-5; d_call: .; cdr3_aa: CASSFRQAVEETQYF; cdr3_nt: TGTGCCAGCAGCTTCCGACAGGCCGTGGAAGAGACCCAGTACTTC
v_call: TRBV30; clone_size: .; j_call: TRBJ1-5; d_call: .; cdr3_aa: CAWSVMDGNQPQHF; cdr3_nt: TGTGCCTGGAGTGTAATGGACGGCAATCAGCCCCAGCATTTT
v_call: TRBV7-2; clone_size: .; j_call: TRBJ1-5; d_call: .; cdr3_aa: CASSLERDLGPQHF; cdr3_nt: TGTGCCAGCAGCTTAGAACGGGATCTAGGCCCCCAGCATTTT
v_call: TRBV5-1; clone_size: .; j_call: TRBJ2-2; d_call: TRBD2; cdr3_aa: CASSLGAGVLGELFF; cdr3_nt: TGCGCCAGCAGCTTGGGAGCGGGAGTATTGGGGGAGCTGTTTTTT
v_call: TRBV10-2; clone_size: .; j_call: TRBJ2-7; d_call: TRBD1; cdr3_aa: CASSVTGASEQYF; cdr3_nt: TGCGCCAGCAGTGTGACAGGGGCTAGCGAGCAGTACTTC
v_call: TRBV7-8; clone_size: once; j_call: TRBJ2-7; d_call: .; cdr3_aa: CASSVQGGNEQYF; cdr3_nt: TGTGCCAGCAGCGTGCAGGGGGGCAACGAGCAGTACTTC
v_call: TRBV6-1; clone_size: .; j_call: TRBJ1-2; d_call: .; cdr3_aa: CASMYGNYGYTF; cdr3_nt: TGTGCCAGCATGTACGGTAACTATGGCTACACCTTC